The source of this T cell receptor beta chain is a study of shared clonotypes between healthy human individuals. Study-wide background: A donor's plate count was three for CD4 naive and three for CD4 memory; CD8 naive had two and CD8 memory one.

Samples underwent the assay at deep level. Measured with immunoSEQ multiplex PCR; TCRdb has only the in-frame clones, and not every one. Of some 1.1 million clones listed, roughly 80% were seen once; the top ten hold 0.89%. Division of CD4+ cells produced a CD45RA+ naive subset and a CD45RA-negative memory subset. V lost 4 bases and J lost 9, with 16 bases in between. Germline V gene lookup returns CDR1 MDHEN and CDR2 SYDVKM. The CDR3 length is 13 residues. This TCR came from a man between 18 and 29 years old in good health. Some clones in this sample may be carry-over from other donors' samples. The source material was memory CD4+ T cells from PBMCs. This sample's subset: CD45RA-negative fraction. The chain joins TRBV28 to TRBJ2-7; D ambiguous. The CDR3 DNA follows: TGTGCCAGCAGTTCCTCGCTGAGTTGGGTGCAGTACTTC. It encodes CASSSSLSWVQYF.